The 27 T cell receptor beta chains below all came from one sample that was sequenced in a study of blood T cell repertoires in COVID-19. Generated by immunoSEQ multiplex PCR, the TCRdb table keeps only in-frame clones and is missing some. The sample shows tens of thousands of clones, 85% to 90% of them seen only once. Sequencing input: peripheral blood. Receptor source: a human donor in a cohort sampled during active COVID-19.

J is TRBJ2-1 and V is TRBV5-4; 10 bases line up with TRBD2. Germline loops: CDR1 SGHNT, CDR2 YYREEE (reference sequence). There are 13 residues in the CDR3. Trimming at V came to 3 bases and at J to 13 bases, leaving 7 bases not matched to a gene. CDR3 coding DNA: TGTGCCAGCAGCTCCGGGCTAGCGGGAGTCCAGTTCTTC. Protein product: CASSSGLAGVQFF.

The CDR3 spells CASIRTGHSNQPQHF. Written as DNA, the CDR3 is TGTGCCAGCATAAGGACAGGCCATAGCAATCAGCCCCAGCATTTT. The J gene is TRBJ1-5, the V gene TRBV28; 7 bases are shared with TRBD1. Trimming took 7 bases from V and 0 from J; bases not matched to a gene: 6. Germline-derived CDR1 and CDR2 are MDHEN and SYDVKM. This CDR3 spans 15 amino acids.

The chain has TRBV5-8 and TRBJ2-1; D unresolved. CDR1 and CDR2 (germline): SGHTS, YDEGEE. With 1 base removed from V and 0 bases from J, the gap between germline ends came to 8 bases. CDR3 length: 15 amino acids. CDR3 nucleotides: TGTGCCAGCAGCTTGAGTGCTAACTCCTACAATGAGCAGTTCTTC. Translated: CASSLSANSYNEQFF.

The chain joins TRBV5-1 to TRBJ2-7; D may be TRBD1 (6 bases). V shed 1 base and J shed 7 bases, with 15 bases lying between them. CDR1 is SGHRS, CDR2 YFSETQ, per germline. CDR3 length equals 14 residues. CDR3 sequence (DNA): TGCGCCAGCAGCTTGACCCCTACAGGGACAGAGCAGTACTTC. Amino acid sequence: CASSLTPTGTEQYF. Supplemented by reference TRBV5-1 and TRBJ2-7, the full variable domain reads KAGVTQTPRYLIKTRGQQVTLSCSPISGHRSVSWYQQTPGQGLQFLFEYFSETQRNKGNFPGRFSGRQFSNSRSEMNVSTLELGDSALYLCASSLTPTGTEQYFGPGTRLTVT.

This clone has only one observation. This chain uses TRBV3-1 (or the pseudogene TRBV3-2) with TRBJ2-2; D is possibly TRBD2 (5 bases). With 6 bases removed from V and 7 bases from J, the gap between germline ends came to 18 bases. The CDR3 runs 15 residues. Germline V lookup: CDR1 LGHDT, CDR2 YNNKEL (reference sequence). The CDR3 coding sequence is TGTGCCAGCAGTCGGAGGCAAGGTTGGGTCGGGGAGCTGTTTTTT. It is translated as CASSRRQGWVGELFF.

The DNA of the CDR3 is TGTGCCACCCAGGCTGTAGGCTACACCTTC. Its translation is CATQAVGYTF. The chain employs TRBV28 and TRBJ1-2, with D unresolved. Germline V gene lookup returns CDR1 MDHEN and CDR2 SYDVKM. V shed 10 bases and J shed 8 bases, with 11 bases lying between them. This CDR3 spans 10 amino acids.

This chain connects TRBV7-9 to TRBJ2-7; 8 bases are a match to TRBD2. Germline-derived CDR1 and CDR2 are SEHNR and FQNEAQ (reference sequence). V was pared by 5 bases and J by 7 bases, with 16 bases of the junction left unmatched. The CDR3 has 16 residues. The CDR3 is CASSDSGKSGREEQYF. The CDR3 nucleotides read TGTGCCAGCAGCGACAGCGGGAAAAGCGGGAGAGAAGAGCAGTACTTC.

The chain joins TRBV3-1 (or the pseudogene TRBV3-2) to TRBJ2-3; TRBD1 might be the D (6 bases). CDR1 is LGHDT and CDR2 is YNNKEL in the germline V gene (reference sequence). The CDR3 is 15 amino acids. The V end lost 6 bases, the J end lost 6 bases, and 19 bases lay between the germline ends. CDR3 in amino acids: CASRRTASHGDTQYF. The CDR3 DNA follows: TGTGCCAGCAGGCGGACAGCCTCGCACGGCGATACGCAGTATTTT.

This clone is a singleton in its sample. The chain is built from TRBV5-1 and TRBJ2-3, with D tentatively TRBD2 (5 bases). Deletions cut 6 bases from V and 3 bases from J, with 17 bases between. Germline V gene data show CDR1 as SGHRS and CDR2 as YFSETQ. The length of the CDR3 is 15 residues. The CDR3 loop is CASTFSVVGTDTQYF. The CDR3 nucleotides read TGCGCCAGCACCTTTAGCGTAGTGGGTACAGATACGCAGTATTTT.

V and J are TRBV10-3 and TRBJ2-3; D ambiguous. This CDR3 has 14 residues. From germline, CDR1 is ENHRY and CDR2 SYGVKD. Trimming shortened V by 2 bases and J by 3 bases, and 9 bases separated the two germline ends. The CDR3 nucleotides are TGTGCCATCAGTGAGGACATTAGGACAGATACGCAGTATTTT. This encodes CAISEDIRTDTQYF.

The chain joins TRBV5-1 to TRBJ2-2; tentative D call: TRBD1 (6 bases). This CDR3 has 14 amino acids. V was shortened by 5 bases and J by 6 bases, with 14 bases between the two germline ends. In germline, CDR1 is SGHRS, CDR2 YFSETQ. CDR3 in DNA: TGCGCCAGCAGTCTCTCCCCAGGGGCCGGGGAGCTGTTTTTT. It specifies CASSLSPGAGELFF.

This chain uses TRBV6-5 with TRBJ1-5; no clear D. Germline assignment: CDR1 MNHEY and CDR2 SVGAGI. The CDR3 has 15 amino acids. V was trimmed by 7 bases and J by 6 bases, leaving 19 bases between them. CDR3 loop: CASNSAGKFSQPQHF. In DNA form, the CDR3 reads TGTGCCAGCAACTCGGCGGGAAAGTTTAGTCAGCCCCAGCATTTT.

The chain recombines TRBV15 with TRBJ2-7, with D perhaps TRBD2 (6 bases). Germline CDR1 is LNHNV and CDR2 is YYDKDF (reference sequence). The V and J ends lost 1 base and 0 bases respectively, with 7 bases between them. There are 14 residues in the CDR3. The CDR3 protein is CATSRGGDSYEQYF. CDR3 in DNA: TGTGCCACCAGCAGAGGGGGGGACTCCTACGAGCAGTACTTC.

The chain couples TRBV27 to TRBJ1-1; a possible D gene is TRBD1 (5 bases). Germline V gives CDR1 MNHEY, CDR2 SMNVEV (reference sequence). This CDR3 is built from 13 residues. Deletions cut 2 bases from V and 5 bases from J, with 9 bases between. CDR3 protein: CASSLGRGTEAFF. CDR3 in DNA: TGTGCCAGCAGTTTAGGGCGGGGGACTGAAGCTTTCTTT.

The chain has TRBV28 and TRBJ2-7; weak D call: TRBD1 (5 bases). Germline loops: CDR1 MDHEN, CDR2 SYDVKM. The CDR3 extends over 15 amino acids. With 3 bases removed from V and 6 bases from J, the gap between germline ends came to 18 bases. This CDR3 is CASSFLGAGNAEQYF. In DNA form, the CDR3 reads TGTGCCAGCAGTTTTTTAGGAGCAGGGAATGCCGAGCAGTACTTC. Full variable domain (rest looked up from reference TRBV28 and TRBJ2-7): DVKVTQSSRYLVKRTGEKVFLECVQDMDHENMFWYRQDPGLGLRLIYFSYDVKMKEKGDIPEGYSVSREKKERFSLILESASTNQTSMYLCASSFLGAGNAEQYFGPGTRLTVT.

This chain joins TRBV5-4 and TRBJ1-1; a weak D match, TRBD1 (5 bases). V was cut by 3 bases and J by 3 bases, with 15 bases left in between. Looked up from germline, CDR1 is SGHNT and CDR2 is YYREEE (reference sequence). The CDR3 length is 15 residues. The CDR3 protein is CASSSKRGSDTEAFF. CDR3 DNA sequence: TGTGCCAGCAGCTCGAAAAGGGGATCTGACACTGAAGCTTTCTTT.

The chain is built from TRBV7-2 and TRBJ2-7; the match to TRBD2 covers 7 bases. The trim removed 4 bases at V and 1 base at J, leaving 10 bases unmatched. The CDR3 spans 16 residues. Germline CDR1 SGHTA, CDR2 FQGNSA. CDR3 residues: CASSSGGGGGSYEQYF. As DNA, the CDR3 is TGTGCCAGCAGCTCTGGGGGGGGTGGTGGGTCCTACGAGCAGTACTTC.

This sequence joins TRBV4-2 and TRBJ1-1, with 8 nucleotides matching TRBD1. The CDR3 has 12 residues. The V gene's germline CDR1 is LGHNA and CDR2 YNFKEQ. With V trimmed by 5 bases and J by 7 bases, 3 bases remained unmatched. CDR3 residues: CASSKGQVEAFF. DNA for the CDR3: TGTGCCAGCAGCAAGGGACAGGTTGAAGCTTTCTTT.

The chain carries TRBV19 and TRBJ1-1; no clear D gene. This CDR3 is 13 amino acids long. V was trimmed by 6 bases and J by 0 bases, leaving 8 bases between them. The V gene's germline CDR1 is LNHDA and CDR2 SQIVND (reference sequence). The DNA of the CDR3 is TGTGCCAGTAGCCAAACAGTGAACACTGAAGCTTTCTTT. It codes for CASSQTVNTEAFF. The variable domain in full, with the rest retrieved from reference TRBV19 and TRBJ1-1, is DGGITQSPKYLFRKEGQNVTLSCEQNLNHDAMYWYRQDPGQGLRLIYYSQIVNDFQKGDIAEGYSVSREKKESFPLTVTSAQKNPTAFYLCASSQTVNTEAFFGQGTRLTVV.

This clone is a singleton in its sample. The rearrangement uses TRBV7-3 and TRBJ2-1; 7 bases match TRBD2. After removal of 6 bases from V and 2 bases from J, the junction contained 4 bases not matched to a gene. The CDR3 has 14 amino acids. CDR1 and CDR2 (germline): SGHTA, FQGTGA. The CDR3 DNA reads TGTGCCAGCAGTAGCCTAGCGGCCTACAATGAGCAGTTCTTC. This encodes CASSSLAAYNEQFF.

CDR3 nucleotides: TGTGCCAGTCGACAGGGGGCGAACACTGAAGCTTTCTTT. This gives the protein CASRQGANTEAFF. The chain recombines TRBV7-3 with TRBJ1-1; TRBD1 agrees at 10 bases. Germline V gene lookup returns CDR1 SGHTA and CDR2 FQGTGA. The CDR3 contains 13 residues. J was trimmed by 1 base and V by 9 bases; bases with no gene match: 2. The whole variable domain, filled in from reference TRBV7-3 and TRBJ1-1, reads GAGVSQTPSNKVTEKGKYVELRCDPISGHTALYWYRQSLGQGPEFLIYFQGTGAADDSGLPNDRFFAVRPEGSVSTLKIQRTERGDSAVYLCASRQGANTEAFFGQGTRLTVV.

In DNA form, the CDR3 reads TGCGCCAGCAGCGGACAGGGGCCCGGGTATGGCTACACCTTC. Translating gives CASSGQGPGYGYTF. The genes are TRBV5-1 and TRBJ1-2, with TRBD1 identical over 9 bases. Germline CDR1 is SGHRS and CDR2 is YFSETQ. The V segment lost 4 bases and the J segment 5 bases; nucleotides outside the gene matches: 6. The CDR3 is 14 amino acids.

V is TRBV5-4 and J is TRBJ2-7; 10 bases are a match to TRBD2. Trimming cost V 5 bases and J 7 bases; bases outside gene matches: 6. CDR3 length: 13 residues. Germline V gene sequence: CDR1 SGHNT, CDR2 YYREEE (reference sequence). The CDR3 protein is CASRGAGGNEQYF. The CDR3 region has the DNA TGTGCCAGCAGGGGAGCGGGAGGGAATGAGCAGTACTTC.

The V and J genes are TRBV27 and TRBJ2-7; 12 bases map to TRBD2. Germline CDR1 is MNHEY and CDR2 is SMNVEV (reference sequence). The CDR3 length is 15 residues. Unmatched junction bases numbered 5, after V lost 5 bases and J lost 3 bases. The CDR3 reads CASSPGTSGRYEQYF. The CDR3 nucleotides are TGTGCCAGCAGTCCGGGGACTAGCGGGCGCTACGAGCAGTACTTC.

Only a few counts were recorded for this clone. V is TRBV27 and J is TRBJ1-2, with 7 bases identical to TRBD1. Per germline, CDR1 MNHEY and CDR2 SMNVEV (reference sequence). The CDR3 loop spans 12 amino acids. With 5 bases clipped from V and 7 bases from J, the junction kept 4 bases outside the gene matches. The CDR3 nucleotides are TGTGCCAGCAGTGAGGGGGCGGCTGGCTACACCTTC. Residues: CASSEGAAGYTF.

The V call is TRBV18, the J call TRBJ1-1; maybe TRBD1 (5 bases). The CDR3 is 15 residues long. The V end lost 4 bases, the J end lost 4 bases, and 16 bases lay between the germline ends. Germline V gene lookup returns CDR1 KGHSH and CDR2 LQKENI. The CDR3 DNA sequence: TGTGCCAGCTCACTAGCCTCAGGGTTGGGCACTGAAGCTTTCTTT. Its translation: CASSLASGLGTEAFF.

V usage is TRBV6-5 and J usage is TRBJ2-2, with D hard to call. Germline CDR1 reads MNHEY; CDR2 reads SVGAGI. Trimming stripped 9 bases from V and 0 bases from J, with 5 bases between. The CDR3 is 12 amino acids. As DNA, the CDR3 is TGTGCCAGTCGTCCGAACACCGGGGAGCTGTTTTTT. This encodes CASRPNTGELFF.